This T cell receptor beta chain was found in a study of cytomegalovirus exposure and HLA in healthy donors. Findings and caveats of the study: There were a few CMV-associated chains whose specificity for CMV antigens was confirmed in vitro. Cytomegalovirus association was assigned to approximately 160 TCR beta chains. Subsequent analysis revealed that first-cohort TCR clusters tended to co-occur in the 130 or so validation repertoires.

Germline CDR1 reads GTSNPN; CDR2 reads SVGIG (reference sequence). The CDR3 sequence is 12 residues long. The repertoire was sequenced with immunoSEQ multiplex PCR; TCRdb's copy has only in-frame clones and lacks some. The sample contains 130,000 or so clones, 70% to 90% of which appear only once. As regards this clone: The antigen remains undetermined. At one of its ends the junction is not consistent with the germline gene, which may arise from a read error.

The 120-subject validation cohort, separate from the approximately 670-subject first cohort, included the donors. The chain joins TRBV30 to TRBJ1-2; 7 positions agree with TRBD1. Sequenced: PBMCs. This clonotype was obtained from a young woman in good health and CMV-seronegative. The CDR3, as DNA: TGTGCCTGGAAATATTCAGGGGGGAAAGACTACTTC. This codes for CAWKYSGGKDYF.